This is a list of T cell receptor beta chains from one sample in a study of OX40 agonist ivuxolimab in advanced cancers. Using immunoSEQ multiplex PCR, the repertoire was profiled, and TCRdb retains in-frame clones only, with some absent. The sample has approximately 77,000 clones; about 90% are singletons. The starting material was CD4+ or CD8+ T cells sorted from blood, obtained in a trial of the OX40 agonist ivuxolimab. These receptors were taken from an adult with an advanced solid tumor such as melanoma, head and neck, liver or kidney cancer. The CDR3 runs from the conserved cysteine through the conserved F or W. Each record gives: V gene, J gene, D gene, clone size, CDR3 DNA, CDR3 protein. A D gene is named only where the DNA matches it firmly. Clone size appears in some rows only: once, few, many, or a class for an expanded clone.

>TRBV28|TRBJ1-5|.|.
TGTGCCAGCAGTTTATCGCTGGGGAATCAGCCCCAGCATTTT
CASSLSLGNQPQHF
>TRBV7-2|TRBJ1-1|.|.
TGTGCCAGCACCCCCTCTACAGCGAACACTGAAGCTTTCTTT
CASTPSTANTEAFF
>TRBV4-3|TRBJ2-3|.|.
TGCGCCAGCAGCCAAGCGACGGACACAGATACGCAGTATTTT
CASSQATDTDTQYF
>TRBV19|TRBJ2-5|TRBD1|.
TGTGCCAGTAGTATTGGCGGGACAGGGGGGGGAGAGACCCAGTACTTC
CASSIGGTGGGETQYF
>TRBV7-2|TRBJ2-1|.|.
TGTGCCAGCAGCTTAGGGCTTTACAATGAGCAGTTCTTC
CASSLGLYNEQFF
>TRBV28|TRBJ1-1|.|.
TGTGCCAGCAGCGGGGGGAACACTGAAGCTTTCTTT
CASSGGNTEAFF
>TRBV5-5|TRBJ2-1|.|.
TGTGCCAGCAGTACCGACCCAGCGTCCTACAATGAGCAGTTCTTC
CASSTDPASYNEQFF
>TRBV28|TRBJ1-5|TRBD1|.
TGTGCCAGCAGCCCTCCCTGGGGACAGGATAGCAATCAGCCCCAGCATTTT
CASSPPWGQDSNQPQHF
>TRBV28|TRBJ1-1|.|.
TGTGCCAGCAGTTTATGGGTTTACACTGAAGCTTTCTTT
CASSLWVYTEAFF
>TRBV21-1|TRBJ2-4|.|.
TGTGCCAGCAGCAAAGATGTGAAGATAGCCAAAAACATTCAGTACTTC
CASSKDVKIAKNIQYF
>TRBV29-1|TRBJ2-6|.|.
TGCAGCGTTGAAAGGACCCCTGGGGCCAACGTCCTGACTTTC
CSVERTPGANVLTF
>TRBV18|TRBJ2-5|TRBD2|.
TGTGCCAGCTCACTCAGCGGGGTAGGAGAGACCCAGTACTTC
CASSLSGVGETQYF
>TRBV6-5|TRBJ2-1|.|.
TGTGCCAGCAGCCGTGCCGTCGAATCTAATGAGCAGTTCTTC
CASSRAVESNEQFF
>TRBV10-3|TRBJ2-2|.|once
TGTGCCATCAGTGACTCAGGCATTAACACCGGGGAGCTGTTTTTT
CAISDSGINTGELFF
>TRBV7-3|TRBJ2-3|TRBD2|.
TGTGCCAGCAGCCCGGGACTAGATGGTGATACGCAGTATTTT
CASSPGLDGDTQYF
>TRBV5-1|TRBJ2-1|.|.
TGCGCCAGCAGCTTTTTAGGGGTGGGTGAGCAGTTCTTC
CASSFLGVGEQFF
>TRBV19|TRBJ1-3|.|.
TGTGCCAGTACCGACAGGCTGGCAGACACCATATATTTT
CASTDRLADTIYF
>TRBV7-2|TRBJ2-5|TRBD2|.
TGTGCCAGCAGCCCTCTGACTAGCGGGGGGATGAGGACCCAGTACTTC
CASSPLTSGGMRTQYF
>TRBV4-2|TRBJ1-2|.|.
TGTGCCAGCAGACAAGACTCCGGGGGGGCCTATGGCTACACCTTC
CASRQDSGGAYGYTF
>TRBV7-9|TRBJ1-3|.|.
TGTGCCAGCAGCCTTCTACCCGGAGGGGTTGGAAACACCATATATTTT
CASSLLPGGVGNTIYF
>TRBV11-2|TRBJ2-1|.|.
TGTGCCAGCAGCTTAGATCGACTGAATGAGCAGTTCTTC
CASSLDRLNEQFF
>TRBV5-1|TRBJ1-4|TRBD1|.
TGCGCCAGCAGCTGGACCGCAGGGGGTGAAAAACTGTTTTTT
CASSWTAGGEKLFF
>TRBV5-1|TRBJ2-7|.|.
TGCGCCAGCAGCTTGGCGGGGGGACAGTTGGTGACACCTGGCGAGCAGTACTTC
CASSLAGGQLVTPGEQYF
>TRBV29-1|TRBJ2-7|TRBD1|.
TGCAGCGCCGGGACAGGGATAACCTACGAGCAGTACTTC
CSAGTGITYEQYF
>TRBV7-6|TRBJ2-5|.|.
TGTGCCAGCAGCTTAAAGATTCAAGAGACCCAGTACTTC
CASSLKIQETQYF
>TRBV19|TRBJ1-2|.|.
TGTGCCGCGGGGCGGAATACTAACTATGGCTACACCTTC
CAAGRNTNYGYTF
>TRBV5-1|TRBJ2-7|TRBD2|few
TGCGCCAGCAGCTTGCTAGCGGGCGATGATGAGCAGTACTTC
CASSLLAGDDEQYF
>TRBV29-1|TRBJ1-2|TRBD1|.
TGCAGCGTGCGGACAGGGGTCTCTTTTAACTATGGCTACACCTTC
CSVRTGVSFNYGYTF
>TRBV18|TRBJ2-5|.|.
TGTGCCAGCTCACCGGGTGCAGCCGTCCAAGAGACCCAGTACTTC
CASSPGAAVQETQYF
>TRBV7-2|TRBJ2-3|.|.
TGTGCCAGCAGCTTCGACAGGAAAGATACGCAGTATTTT
CASSFDRKDTQYF
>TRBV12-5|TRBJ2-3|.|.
TGTGCTAGTGGTTTAGGCAGGGGATGGGGCACAGATACGCAGTATTTT
CASGLGRGWGTDTQYF
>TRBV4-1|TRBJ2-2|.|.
TGCGCCAGCAGCCATGACCTAGGGACCAGCACCGGGGAGCTGTTTTTT
CASSHDLGTSTGELFF
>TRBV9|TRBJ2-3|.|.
TGTGCCAGCAGCGTAGCGCCGGCCCCCCGGGATACGCAGTATTTT
CASSVAPAPRDTQYF
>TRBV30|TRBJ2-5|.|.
TGTGCCTGGAGTGTAAGGCGGGGTCAAGAGACCCAGTACTTC
CAWSVRRGQETQYF
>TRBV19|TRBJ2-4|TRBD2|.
TGTGCCAGTAGTACCTGGACTAGCAACATTCAGTACTTC
CASSTWTSNIQYF
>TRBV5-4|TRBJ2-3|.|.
TGTGCCAGCAGCTTGCTCAGGGCCACAGATACGCAGTATTTT
CASSLLRATDTQYF
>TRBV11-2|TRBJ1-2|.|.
TGTGCCAGCAGCTTAGCCCACAACGCGGGCTATGGCTACACCTTC
CASSLAHNAGYGYTF
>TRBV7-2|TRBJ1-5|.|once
TGTGCCAGCAGCTTAAGGTCGGCAGGGCAGTCCAATCAGCCCCAGCATTTT
CASSLRSAGQSNQPQHF
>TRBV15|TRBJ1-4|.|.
TGTGCCACCAGCAGAGATTTGGGAGGAATAGGAGAAAAACTGTTTTTT
CATSRDLGGIGEKLFF
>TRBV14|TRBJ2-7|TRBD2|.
TGTGCCATCACCTATTGGGAGGGGACTAGCGACGAGCAGTACTTC
CAITYWEGTSDEQYF
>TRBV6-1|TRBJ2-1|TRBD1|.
TGTGCCAGCAGTGCCAGACAGGGGGGCTCCTACAATGAGCAGTTCTTC
CASSARQGGSYNEQFF
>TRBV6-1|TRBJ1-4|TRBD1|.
TGTGCCAGCAGCGCCGGGACAGGGATAGAAAAACTGTTTTTT
CASSAGTGIEKLFF
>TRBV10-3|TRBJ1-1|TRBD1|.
TGTGCCATCAGTCAAGGACAGGGGGACACTGAAGCTTTCTTT
CAISQGQGDTEAFF
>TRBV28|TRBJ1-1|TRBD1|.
TGTGCCAGCAACTCGGGACAGACAAACACTGAAGCTTTCTTT
CASNSGQTNTEAFF
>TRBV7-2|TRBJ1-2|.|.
TGTGCCAGCAGCCTAGGGACTAACTATGGCTACACCTTC
CASSLGTNYGYTF
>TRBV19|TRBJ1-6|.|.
TGTGCCACCAGACAGTCTTATAATTCACCCCTCCACTTT
CATRQSYNSPLHF
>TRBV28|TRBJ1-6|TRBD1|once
TGTGCCAGCAGTTTCCCCGGGACAGGGGCCGCGCCTTTACCCCTCCACTTT
CASSFPGTGAAPLPLHF
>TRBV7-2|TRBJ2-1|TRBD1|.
TGTGCCAGCAGCTTAGTAGGGACAGCCTACAATGAGCAGTTCTTC
CASSLVGTAYNEQFF
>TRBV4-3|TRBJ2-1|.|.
TGCGCCAGCAGCCAAGCGCCATCTAAGAACAATGAGCAGTTCTTC
CASSQAPSKNNEQFF
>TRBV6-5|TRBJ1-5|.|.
TGTGCCAGCAGCAGGACGGCAAATCAGCCCCAGCATTTT
CASSRTANQPQHF
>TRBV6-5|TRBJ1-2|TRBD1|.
TGTGCCAGCAGTCTCCGACAGGGGGCAATGTATGGCTACACCTTC
CASSLRQGAMYGYTF
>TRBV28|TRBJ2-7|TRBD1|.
TGTGCCAGCATCACAGGGGGAATCTACGAGCAGTACTTC
CASITGGIYEQYF
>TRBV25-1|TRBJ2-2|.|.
TGTGCCAGCAGTGGGCAGGAGGTTGCCGGGGAGCTGTTTTTT
CASSGQEVAGELFF
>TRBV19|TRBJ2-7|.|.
TGTGCCAGTAGTATCGGGGGCGGACGCTCCTACGAGCAGTACTTC
CASSIGGGRSYEQYF
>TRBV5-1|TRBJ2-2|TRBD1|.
TGCGCCAGCAGCCCAGGGGGCGGCGGGGAGCTGTTTTTT
CASSPGGGGELFF
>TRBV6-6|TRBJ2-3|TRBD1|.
TGTGCCAGCAGTTCGCGGACAGGCTCGAGCACAGATACGCAGTATTTT
CASSSRTGSSTDTQYF
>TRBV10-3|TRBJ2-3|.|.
TGTGCCATCGCCCGGGAACCCACAGATACGCAGTATTTT
CAIAREPTDTQYF
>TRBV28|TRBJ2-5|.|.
TGTGCCACTAGACACAATCTAAAGCGCAGAGAGACCCAGTACTTC
CATRHNLKRRETQYF
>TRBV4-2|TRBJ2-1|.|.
TGTGCCAGCAGCCGACCACCGACGGGGTCCTACAATGAGCAGTTCTTC
CASSRPPTGSYNEQFF